A single count supports the clone carrying this T cell receptor (beta chain). Its antigen is undetermined. The data originate from a study of CD8 T cells in Susac syndrome. Whole-study findings and limits: As acknowledged by the study, its TCR sequencing and HLA analysis included a relatively small number of individuals.

The RNA input was 0.5 to 1 ug, and it was reverse transcribed with random hexamers. Across 54 Vbeta and 13 Jbeta, immunoSEQ multiplex PCR amplified TCR beta CDR3. TCRdb redid the calling of the immunoSEQ multiplex PCR reads with MiXCR, one entry per CDR3 protein. The table includes 300,000 to 350,000 distinct CDR3 sequences, about 90% detected once. The CDR3 spans 18 residues. The germline gives CDR1 LNHNV, CDR2 YYDKDF (reference sequence). The V and J ends lost 1 base and 4 bases respectively, with 22 bases between them. The T cells that were sequenced for TCR beta were CD8+ and CD4+ cells from blood. Treatment-naive patients with stable or active relapsing-remitting disease were the multiple sclerosis controls.

Material for sequencing was CD4+ T cells from PBMCs. This chain connects TRBV15 to TRBJ2-5, with D possibly being TRBD2 (6 bases). This TCR was sampled from a human donor with multiple sclerosis. CDR3 loop: CATSRVPPLATGGETQYF. In nucleotides, the CDR3 is TGTGCCACCAGCAGAGTCCCCCCACTAGCAACCGGAGGAGAGACCCAGTACTTC.